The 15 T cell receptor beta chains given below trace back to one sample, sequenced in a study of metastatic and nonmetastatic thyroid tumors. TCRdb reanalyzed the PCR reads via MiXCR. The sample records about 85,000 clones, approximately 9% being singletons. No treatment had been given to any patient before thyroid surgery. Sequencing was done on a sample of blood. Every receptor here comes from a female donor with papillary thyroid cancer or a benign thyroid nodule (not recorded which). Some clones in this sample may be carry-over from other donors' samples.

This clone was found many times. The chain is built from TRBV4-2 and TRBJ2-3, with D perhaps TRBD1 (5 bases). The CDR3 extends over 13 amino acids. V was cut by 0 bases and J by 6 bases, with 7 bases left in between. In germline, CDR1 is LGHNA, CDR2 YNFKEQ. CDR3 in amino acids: CASSQDKGDTQYF. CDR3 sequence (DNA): TGTGCCAGCAGCCAAGATAAGGGGGATACGCAGTATTTT.

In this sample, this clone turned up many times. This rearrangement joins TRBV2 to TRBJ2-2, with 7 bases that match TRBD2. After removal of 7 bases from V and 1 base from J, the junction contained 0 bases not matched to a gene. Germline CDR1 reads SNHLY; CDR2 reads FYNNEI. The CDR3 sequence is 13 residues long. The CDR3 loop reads CASTSGNTGELFF. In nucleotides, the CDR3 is TGTGCCAGCACTAGCGGGAACACCGGGGAGCTGTTTTTT.

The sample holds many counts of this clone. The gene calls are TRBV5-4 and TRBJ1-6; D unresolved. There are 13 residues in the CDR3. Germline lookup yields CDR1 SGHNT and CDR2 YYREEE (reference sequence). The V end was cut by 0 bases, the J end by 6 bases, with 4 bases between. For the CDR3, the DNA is TGTGCCAGCAGCTTGGACAGTAATTCACCCCTCCACTTT. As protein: CASSLDSNSPLHF. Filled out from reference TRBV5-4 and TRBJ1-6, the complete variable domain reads ETGVTQSPTHLIKTRGQQVTLRCSSQSGHNTVSWYQQALGQGPQFIFQYYREEENGRGNFPPRFSGLQFPNYSSELNVNALELDDSALYLCASSLDSNSPLHFGNGTRLTVT.

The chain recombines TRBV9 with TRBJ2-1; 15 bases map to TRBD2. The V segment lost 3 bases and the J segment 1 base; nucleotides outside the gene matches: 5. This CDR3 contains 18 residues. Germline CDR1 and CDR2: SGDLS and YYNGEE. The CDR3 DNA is TGTGCCAGCAGCGCAGGACTAGCGGGGGGGCCATCCTACAATGAGCAGTTCTTC. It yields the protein CASSAGLAGGPSYNEQFF.

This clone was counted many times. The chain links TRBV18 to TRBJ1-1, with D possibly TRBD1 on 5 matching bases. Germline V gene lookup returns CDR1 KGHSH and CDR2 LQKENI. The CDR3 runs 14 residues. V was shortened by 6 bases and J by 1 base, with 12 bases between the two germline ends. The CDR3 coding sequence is TGTGCCAGCTCCCTCGGGACGGAGAACACTGAAGCTTTCTTT. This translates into CASSLGTENTEAFF.

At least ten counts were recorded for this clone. The CDR3 spells CAISERTGKETQYF. The CDR3 DNA follows: TGTGCCATCAGTGAGCGGACAGGGAAAGAGACCCAGTACTTC. The J gene is TRBJ2-5, the V gene TRBV10-3; the match to TRBD1 covers 8 bases. This CDR3 spans 14 amino acids. Germline V gene lookup returns CDR1 ENHRY and CDR2 SYGVKD. V dropped 2 bases and J dropped 3; count of bases not matched to a gene: 2.

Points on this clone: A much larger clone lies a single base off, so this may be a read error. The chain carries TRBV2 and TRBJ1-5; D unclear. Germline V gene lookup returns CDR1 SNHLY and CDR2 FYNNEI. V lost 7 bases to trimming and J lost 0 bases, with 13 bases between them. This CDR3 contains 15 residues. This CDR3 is CASTPTKDSNQPQHF. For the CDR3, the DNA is TGTGCCAGCACCCCAACGAAGGATAGCAATCAGCCCCAGCATTTT.

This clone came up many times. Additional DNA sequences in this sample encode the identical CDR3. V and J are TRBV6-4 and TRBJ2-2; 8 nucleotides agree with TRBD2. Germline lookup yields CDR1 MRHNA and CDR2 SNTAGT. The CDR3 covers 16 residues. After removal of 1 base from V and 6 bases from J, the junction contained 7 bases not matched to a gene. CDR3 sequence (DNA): TGTGCCAGCAGTGACTACGGGGGGGCCAAGGCCGGGGAGCTGTTTTTT. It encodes CASSDYGGAKAGELFF.

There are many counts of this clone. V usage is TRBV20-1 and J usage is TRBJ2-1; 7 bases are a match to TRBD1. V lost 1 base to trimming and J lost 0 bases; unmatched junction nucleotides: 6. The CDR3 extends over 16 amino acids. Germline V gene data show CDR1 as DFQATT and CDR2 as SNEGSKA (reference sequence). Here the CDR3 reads CSARVSTGSSYNEQFF. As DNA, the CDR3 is TGCAGTGCTAGAGTCTCGACAGGGAGCTCCTACAATGAGCAGTTCTTC.

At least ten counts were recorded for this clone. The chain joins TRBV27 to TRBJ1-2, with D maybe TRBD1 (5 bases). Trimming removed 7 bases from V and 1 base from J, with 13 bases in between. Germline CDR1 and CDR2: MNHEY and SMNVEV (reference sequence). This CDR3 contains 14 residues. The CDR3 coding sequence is TGTGCCAGCAACCCGGGACGGTATAACTATGGCTACACCTTC. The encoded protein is CASNPGRYNYGYTF.

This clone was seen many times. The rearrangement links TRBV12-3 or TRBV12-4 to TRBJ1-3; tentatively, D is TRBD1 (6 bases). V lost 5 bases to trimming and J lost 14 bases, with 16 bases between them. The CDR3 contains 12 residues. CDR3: CASSTDRGALYF. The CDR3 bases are TGTGCCAGCAGTACTGACCGGGGGGCCTTATATTTT.

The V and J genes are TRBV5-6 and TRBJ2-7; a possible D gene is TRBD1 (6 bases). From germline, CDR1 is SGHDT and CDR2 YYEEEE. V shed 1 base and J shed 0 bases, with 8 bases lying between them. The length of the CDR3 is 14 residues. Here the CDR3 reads CASSLQGSSYEQYF. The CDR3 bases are TGTGCCAGCAGCTTGCAGGGGTCCTCCTACGAGCAGTACTTC.

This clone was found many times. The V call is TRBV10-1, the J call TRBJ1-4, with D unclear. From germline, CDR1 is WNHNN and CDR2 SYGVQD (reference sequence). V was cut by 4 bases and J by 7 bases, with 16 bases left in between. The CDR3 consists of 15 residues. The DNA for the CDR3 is TGCGCCAGCAGTGCTGGAGGAATTGCCGGTGAAAAACTGTTTTTT. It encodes CASSAGGIAGEKLFF.

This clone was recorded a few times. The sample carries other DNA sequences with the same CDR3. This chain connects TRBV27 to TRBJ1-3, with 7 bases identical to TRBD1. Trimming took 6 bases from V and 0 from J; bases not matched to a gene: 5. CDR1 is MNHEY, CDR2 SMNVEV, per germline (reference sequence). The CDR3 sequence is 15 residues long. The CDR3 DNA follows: TGTGCCAGCAGCCAGACAGGGCGCTCTGGAAACACCATATATTTT. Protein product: CASSQTGRSGNTIYF.

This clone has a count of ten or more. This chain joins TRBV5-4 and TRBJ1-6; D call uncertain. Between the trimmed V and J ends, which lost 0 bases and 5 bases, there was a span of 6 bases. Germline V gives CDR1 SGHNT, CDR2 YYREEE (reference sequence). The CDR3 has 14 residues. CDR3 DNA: TGTGCCAGCAGCTTGGGACGGAATAATTCACCCCTCCACTTT. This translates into CASSLGRNNSPLHF.